The T cell receptor beta chain under discussion was sequenced for a study of cytomegalovirus exposure and HLA in healthy donors. Study at large: Out of about 190 million T cells, an earlier analysis found 117 million unique TCR beta sequences in total.

Use of 60 Vbeta and 13 Jbeta primers characterized the PCR. The repertoire was sequenced with immunoSEQ multiplex PCR; TCRdb's copy has only in-frame clones and lacks some. This sample yields under 200,000 clones, of which about 75% are seen a single time; roughly 7.3% belongs to the top ten. Of note for this clone: Its antigen remains unidentified.

The study, taken as a whole, reports: Some V segments could not be told apart, so they were left out, TRBV6-2 and TRBV6-3 among them. Among TCR beta chains, those listed as cytomegalovirus-associated numbered about 160.

In germline, CDR1 is SEHNR, CDR2 FQNEAQ (reference sequence). CDR3 length: 18 residues. Trimming cost V 5 bases and J 1 base, with 22 bases left between them. This TCR was sampled from a male donor in good health and CMV-seropositive. The chain combines TRBV7-9 with TRBJ2-3; a weak D match, TRBD2 (7 bases). The sequenced sample was PBMCs. In DNA, the CDR3 is TGTGCCAGCAGCATTCAGACCCCGGGGGGCCAACGCACAGATACGCAGTATTTT. This sequence encodes CASSIQTPGGQRTDTQYF.